The 13 T cell receptor beta chains reported below all come from one sample, sequenced in a study of T cell responses to AZD1222 COVID-19 vaccine. TCRdb keeps only in-frame clones here, not all; method: immunoSEQ multiplex PCR. The profile shows 120,000 to 150,000 clones, 86% of them singletons. Material: peripheral blood, obtained 28 days after the second AZD1222 dose. The receptors come from an adult who received the AZD1222 COVID-19 vaccine.

The J gene is TRBJ2-3, the V gene TRBV2, with D perhaps TRBD1 (6 bases). Germline lookup yields CDR1 SNHLY and CDR2 FYNNEI. The CDR3 has 15 amino acids. V lost 9 bases and J lost 1, with 17 bases in between. The CDR3 loop is CASVRTDGGTDTQYF. CDR3 in DNA: TGTGCCAGTGTCCGGACAGATGGCGGCACAGATACGCAGTATTTT.

V is TRBV5-4 and J is TRBJ2-2; TRBD1 might be the D (5 bases). The CDR3 has 15 residues. Between the trimmed V and J ends, which lost 0 bases and 7 bases, there was a span of 13 bases. Looked up from germline, CDR1 is SGHNT and CDR2 is YYREEE (reference sequence). CDR3 bases: TGTGCCAGCAGCTTGGCCGTGACGCAGGGCGGGGAGCTGTTTTTT. Amino acid sequence: CASSLAVTQGGELFF.

The rearrangement uses TRBV4-1 and TRBJ1-1; D possibly corresponds to TRBD1 (6 bases). CDR1 MGHRA and CDR2 YSYEKL come from the germline V gene. The CDR3 has 15 residues. The germline V and J ends were trimmed by 3 bases and 0 bases, with 11 bases remaining between them. CDR3 sequence reads: CASSHSWGLNTEAFF. The CDR3 DNA is TGCGCCAGCAGCCACAGTTGGGGGCTGAACACTGAAGCTTTCTTT.

This rearrangement joins TRBV28 to TRBJ1-1, with D tentatively TRBD1 (5 bases). Germline V CDR1 and CDR2: MDHEN, SYDVKM. Trimming took off 4 bases at V and 3 bases at J, with 18 bases between the two ends. This CDR3 spans 16 amino acids. The CDR3 loop is CASSSGMRGSHTEAFF. The CDR3 coding sequence is TGTGCCAGCAGTTCAGGGATGCGGGGGAGTCACACTGAAGCTTTCTTT.

The gene calls are TRBV7-2 and TRBJ2-2; D is unresolved. With 2 bases removed from V and 6 bases from J, the gap between germline ends came to 13 bases. The CDR3 runs to 15 residues. Germline values: CDR1 SGHTA, CDR2 FQGNSA. CDR3 nucleotides: TGTGCCAGCAGCTTATTCGGAATTCTCGCCGGGGAGCTGTTTTTT. Its translation: CASSLFGILAGELFF. Supplemented by reference TRBV7-2 and TRBJ2-2, the full variable domain reads GAGVSQSPSNKVTEKGKDVELRCDPISGHTALYWYRQSLGQGLEFLIYFQGNSAPDKSGLPSDRFSAERTGGSVSTLTIQRTQQEDSAVYLCASSLFGILAGELFFGEGSRLTVL.

The J gene is TRBJ2-7, the V gene TRBV5-8; TRBD1 matches 11 bases. The germline CDR1 and CDR2 sequences are SGHTS and YDEGEE. This CDR3 has 15 amino acids. V was pared by 2 bases and J by 4 bases, with 5 bases of the junction left unmatched. The CDR3 reads CASSFTGTGGYEQYF. The CDR3 DNA reads TGTGCCAGCAGCTTTACCGGGACAGGGGGTTACGAGCAGTACTTC.

The V and J genes are TRBV3-1 (or the pseudogene TRBV3-2) and TRBJ2-3; 8 bases map to TRBD2. V lost 0 bases to trimming and J lost 4 bases; unmatched junction nucleotides: 3. The CDR3 length is 15 residues. Germline CDR1 and CDR2: LGHDT and YNNKEL (reference sequence). CDR3 DNA sequence: TGTGCCAGCAGCCAAGACGCAGCGGGGGCAGATACGCAGTATTTT. Its protein product is CASSQDAAGADTQYF.

The chain recombines TRBV18 with TRBJ1-1; 10 nucleotides agree with TRBD1. The V and J ends lost 5 bases and 1 base, in that order; junction bases with no gene match: 13. Germline assignment: CDR1 KGHSH and CDR2 LQKENI. There are 18 residues in the CDR3. The chain's CDR3 is CASSAGTGVGEKNTEAFF. The CDR3 nucleotides read TGTGCCAGCTCAGCCGGGACAGGGGTGGGAGAAAAGAACACTGAAGCTTTCTTT.

The chain carries TRBV10-1 and TRBJ2-7; 11 bases agree with TRBD2. Germline assignment: CDR1 WNHNN and CDR2 SYGVQD (reference sequence). V was clipped by 5 bases and J by 2 bases; unmatched bases: 2. There are 14 residues in the CDR3. CDR3 coding DNA: TGCGCCAGCAGTCCTAGCGGGAGGCCCTACGAGCAGTACTTC. Protein: CASSPSGRPYEQYF.

This CDR3 is CASSLGGGGPYNEQFF. CDR3 DNA: TGCGCCAGCAGCTTGGGGGGCGGGGGTCCCTACAATGAGCAGTTCTTC. This chain connects TRBV5-1 to TRBJ2-1; 7 nucleotides match TRBD2. The junction had 5 bases not matched to a gene; V was cut back by 0 bases and J by 2 bases. The germline CDR1 and CDR2 sequences are SGHRS and YFSETQ. The CDR3 consists of 16 residues.

The chain combines TRBV4-1 with TRBJ1-4, with D unresolved. Germline CDR1 MGHRA, CDR2 YSYEKL. The CDR3 runs to 14 residues. The ends were cut back, 4 bases at V and 14 bases at J, with 20 bases in the middle. CDR3 loop: CASSPYNVESFLFF. For the CDR3, the DNA is TGCGCCAGCAGCCCCTACAACGTTGAGAGTTTCCTGTTTTTT.

The sample holds one count of this clone. The J gene is TRBJ1-5, the V gene TRBV21-1. TRBV21-1 corresponds to a pseudogene. This CDR3 contains 14 residues. Here the CDR3 DNA reads TGTGCCAGCACCACAGCCGGTGGTGAATGGGCCCAGCATTTT. Translation: CASTTAGGEWAQHF.

This rearrangement joins TRBV18 to TRBJ1-4; D remains ambiguous. V lost 8 bases to trimming and J lost 7 bases, with 20 bases between them. The CDR3 loop spans 15 amino acids. CDR1 is KGHSH, CDR2 LQKENI, per germline. The DNA for the CDR3 is TGTGCCAGCGCTACCTCTTCCGACTCGGGTGAAAAACTGTTTTTT. This gives the protein CASATSSDSGEKLFF.